The 7 T cell receptor beta chains reported below all come from one sample, sequenced in a study of early T cells in non-severe SARS-CoV-2 infection. One entry per CDR3 protein, called by TCRdb with MiXCR from the 5' RACE reads. The profile shows some 71,000 distinct CDR3 sequences, roughly 10% of them singletons. Input material: whole blood. These receptors came from an adult who was a healthcare worker with PCR-confirmed SARS-CoV-2 infection or an uninfected control (not recorded which).

The chain uses TRBV7-9 and TRBJ1-1; D not certain. Germline V gives CDR1 SEHNR, CDR2 FQNEAQ (reference sequence). CDR3 length: 14 residues. The ends were cut back, 4 bases at V and 3 bases at J, with 12 bases in the middle. This chain's CDR3 is CASSSFRDHTEAFF. In DNA, the CDR3 is TGTGCCAGCAGCTCTTTTCGAGACCACACTGAAGCTTTCTTT.

This clonotype turned up a few times. The chain recombines TRBV20-1 with TRBJ2-3, with 8 bases matching TRBD1. Germline trimming cut 4 bases from V and 2 bases from J; bases unmatched to any gene: 2. Germline values: CDR1 DFQATT, CDR2 SNEGSKA (reference sequence). This CDR3 contains 13 residues. This CDR3 reads CSATGGHTDTQYF. As DNA, the CDR3 is TGCAGTGCTACAGGGGGCCACACAGATACGCAGTATTTT.

This clonotype showed up just a few times. The V gene is TRBV11-2, the J gene TRBJ2-5; D uncertain. The CDR3 length is 15 residues. CDR1 SGHAT and CDR2 FQNNGV come from the germline V gene. V was cut by 7 bases and J by 7 bases, with 22 bases left in between. DNA of the CDR3: TGTGCCAGCACACTTGGAACTCTTTCAAAGGGGACCCAGTACTTC. This codes for CASTLGTLSKGTQYF. Combining the CDR3 with reference TRBV11-2 and TRBJ2-5 gives the whole variable domain EAGVAQSPRYKIIEKRQSVAFWCNPISGHATLYWYQQILGQGPKLLIQFQNNGVVDDSQLPKDRFSAERLKGVDSTLKIQPAKLEDSAVYLCASTLGTLSKGTQYFGPGTRLLVL.

The chain combines TRBV5-1 with TRBJ1-1, with D possibly matching TRBD1 (6 bases). Deletions cut 4 bases from V and 1 base from J, with 14 bases between. This CDR3 has 15 residues. Germline V gene lookup returns CDR1 SGHRS and CDR2 YFSETQ. The CDR3 coding sequence is TGCGCCAGCAGCGGAACTGGGACACCGAACACTGAAGCTTTCTTT. It encodes CASSGTGTPNTEAFF.

This clonotype was detected only a few times. CDR3 DNA sequence: TGTGCCAGCTCAACGAGGACAGGGTATTCCGGGGAGCTGTTTTTT. Translating gives CASSTRTGYSGELFF. V is TRBV18 and J is TRBJ2-2, with TRBD1 matching over 8 bases. The CDR3 sequence is 15 residues long. The ends lost 5 bases at V and 6 bases at J; junction bases unmatched: 8. Germline CDR1 and CDR2: KGHSH and LQKENI.

At least ten counts were recorded for this clonotype. The chain joins TRBV2 to TRBJ1-3; no clear D gene. CDR3 size: 14 residues. V dropped 4 bases and J dropped 0 bases, with 7 bases sitting between them. Germline V gives CDR1 SNHLY, CDR2 FYNNEI. The CDR3 coding sequence is TGTGCCAGCAGTGTGGAGAGCTCTGGAAACACCATATATTTT. Its protein product is CASSVESSGNTIYF.

This clonotype was recorded at least ten times. The genes are TRBV20-1 and TRBJ2-5; 11 bases map to TRBD2. V dropped 6 bases and J dropped 8; count of bases not matched to a gene: 11. The CDR3 is made up of 14 amino acids. Germline V gene lookup returns CDR1 DFQATT and CDR2 SNEGSKA (reference sequence). DNA for the CDR3: TGCAGTGCCCCCGCCCCGACTAGCGGGATCACCCAGTACTTC. This codes for CSAPAPTSGITQYF.